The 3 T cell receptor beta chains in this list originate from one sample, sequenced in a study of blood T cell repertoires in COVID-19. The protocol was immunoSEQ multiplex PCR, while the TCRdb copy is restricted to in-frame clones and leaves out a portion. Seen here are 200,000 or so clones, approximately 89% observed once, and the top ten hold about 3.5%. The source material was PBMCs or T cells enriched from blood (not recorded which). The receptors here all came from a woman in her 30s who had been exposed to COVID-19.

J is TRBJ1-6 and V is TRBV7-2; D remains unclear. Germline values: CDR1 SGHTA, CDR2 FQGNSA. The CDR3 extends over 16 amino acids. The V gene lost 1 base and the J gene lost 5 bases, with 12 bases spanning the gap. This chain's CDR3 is CASSLVRVNDNSPLHF. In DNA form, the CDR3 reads TGTGCCAGCAGCTTAGTCCGGGTTAACGATAATTCACCCCTCCACTTT.

In nucleotides, the CDR3 is TGTGCCAGCAGCTTGCCGGGACAGGGCGGAGAGACCCAGTACTTC. Amino acids: CASSLPGQGGETQYF. This sequence joins TRBV5-4 and TRBJ2-5; 9 bases are a match to TRBD1. From germline, CDR1 is SGHNT and CDR2 YYREEE (reference sequence). The CDR3 spans 15 residues. V lost 1 base to trimming and J lost 4 bases; unmatched junction nucleotides: 5.

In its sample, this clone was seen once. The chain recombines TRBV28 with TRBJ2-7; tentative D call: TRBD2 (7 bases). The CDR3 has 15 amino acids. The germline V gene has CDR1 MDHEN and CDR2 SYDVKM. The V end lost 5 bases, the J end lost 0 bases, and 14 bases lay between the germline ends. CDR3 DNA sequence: TGTGCCAGCAGTCGCGGGGAGGGGGACTCCTACGAGCAGTACTTC. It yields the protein CASSRGEGDSYEQYF.